The 10 T cell receptor beta chains in this list originate from one sample, sequenced in a study of identifying expanded T cells in peripheral blood (dated by TCRdb to the late 2010s). The library was produced with the immunoSEQ multiplex PCR assay. The immuneACCESS repertoire file appears here via TCRdb, limited to in-frame rearrangements. These files lack a portion of the clones; in checked studies, under half of the deficit traces to unresolved V genes, and the cause of the others is not known. In all, the sample holds approximately 100,000 clones, and approximately 89% of those were seen once. The top ten clonotypes cover 4% of the sample. Sequencing was carried out using blood. The receptor source for this set is a person aged 18 to 75 in good health.

This clone was detected only once. The chain carries TRBV25-1 and TRBJ2-1; 8 bases are shared with TRBD2. The CDR3 runs to 15 residues. Germline V lookup: CDR1 MGHDK, CDR2 SYGVNS. The ends lost 2 bases at V and 6 bases at J; junction bases unmatched: 6. CDR3 nucleotide sequence: TGTGCCAGCAGTGAAGGGACTAGTAACGGCAATGAGCAGTTCTTC. It is translated as CASSEGTSNGNEQFF.

This clone was recorded once. The chain combines TRBV9 with TRBJ2-5; a possible D gene is TRBD1 (6 bases). The V end lost 3 bases, the J end lost 2 bases, and 14 bases lay between the germline ends. Germline values: CDR1 SGDLS, CDR2 YYNGEE. The CDR3 consists of 15 residues. CDR3 in amino acids: CASSAAGQSQETQYF. The CDR3 nucleotides are TGTGCCAGCAGCGCGGCTGGACAGTCTCAAGAGACCCAGTACTTC.

This CDR3 is CASSLARAGGYTF. The CDR3 bases are TGTGCCAGCAGCTTGGCCAGGGCGGGCGGCTACACCTTC. This chain joins TRBV5-6 and TRBJ1-2, with a tentative D call TRBD1 (5 bases). V lost 0 bases to trimming and J lost 8 bases, with 11 bases between them. CDR1 SGHDT and CDR2 YYEEEE come from the germline V gene. This CDR3 has 13 residues.

Concerning this clone: An end of the junction differs from the germline gene, which may be a read error. The rearrangement uses TRBV18 and TRBJ2-7; 8 bases line up with TRBD2. CDR1 and CDR2 from the germline V gene are KGHSH and LQKENI. The length of the CDR3 is 15 residues. The CDR3 spells CASSSPAGALNEQYF. CDR3 nucleotide sequence: TGTGCCAGCTCATCACCAGCGGGAGCCCTAAACGAGCAGTACTTC.

This clone has only a few counts. The chain links TRBV6-5 to TRBJ2-3, with D possibly matching TRBD1 (7 bases). Deletions cut 5 bases from V and 2 bases from J, with 14 bases between. Germline V gene lookup returns CDR1 MNHEY and CDR2 SVGAGI. This CDR3 spans 15 amino acids. CDR3 sequence reads: CASSRRGVYTDTQYF. CDR3 coding DNA: TGTGCCAGCAGTCGCAGGGGGGTATACACAGATACGCAGTATTTT.

This clone was seen a handful of times. V and J are TRBV29-1 and TRBJ2-5; the D is unclear. Germline-derived CDR1 and CDR2 are SQVTM and ANQGSEA. V lost 3 bases to trimming and J lost 5 bases, with 16 bases between them. CDR3 size: 14 residues. CDR3 sequence: CSVDGVRRWETQYF. The CDR3 DNA sequence: TGCAGCGTTGATGGGGTTCGGAGATGGGAGACCCAGTACTTC.

The rearrangement uses TRBV4-3 and TRBJ2-7; no clear D gene. With 0 bases removed from V and 6 bases from J, the gap between germline ends came to 15 bases. The CDR3 runs to 15 residues. Germline V gene sequence: CDR1 LGHNA, CDR2 YSLEER. Here the CDR3 DNA reads TGCGCCAGCAGCCAAGATCTGAGCCGTAGAGGCGAGCAGTACTTC. Amino acid sequence: CASSQDLSRRGEQYF.

This clone was seen a single time. CDR3 sequence reads: CASSLARGRPPSNQPQHF. CDR3 DNA sequence: TGTGCCAGCAGCTTAGCCAGGGGGCGCCCCCCTAGCAATCAGCCCCAGCATTTT. This chain uses TRBV7-8 with TRBJ1-5, with 8 bases aligning to TRBD1. The CDR3 consists of 18 residues. Germline CDR1 reads SGHVS; CDR2 reads FQNEAQ. V was pared by 0 bases and J by 0 bases, with 7 bases of the junction left unmatched.

The rearrangement uses TRBV28 and TRBJ2-7; a weak D match, TRBD1 (5 bases). Germline values: CDR1 MDHEN, CDR2 SYDVKM. V lost 2 bases, J lost 7 bases, and 15 bases lay in between. The CDR3 spans 14 residues. DNA of the CDR3: TGTGCCAGCAGTTTACAGGGTAGAGCGTGGGAGCAGTACTTC. This encodes CASSLQGRAWEQYF. Full variable domain (outside the CDR3, taken from reference TRBV28 and TRBJ2-7): DVKVTQSSRYLVKRTGEKVFLECVQDMDHENMFWYRQDPGLGLRLIYFSYDVKMKEKGDIPEGYSVSREKKERFSLILESASTNQTSMYLCASSLQGRAWEQYFGPGTRLTVT.

This chain uses TRBV7-3 with TRBJ2-2; 11 bases are shared with TRBD1. The CDR3 loop spans 16 amino acids. The V gene end was trimmed by 5 bases and the J gene end by 7 bases; junction bases not matched to a gene: 9. CDR1 is SGHTA and CDR2 is FQGTGA in the germline V gene. The CDR3 sequence is CASSRRTGGSVGELFF. CDR3 coding DNA: TGTGCCAGCAGCCGTAGGACAGGGGGCAGTGTCGGGGAGCTGTTTTTT.